The 30 T cell receptor beta chains below come from one sample, sequenced in a study of CD8 T cells in Susac syndrome. Random hexamers were used to reverse transcribe about 0.5 to 1 ug of RNA. TCRdb reprocessed the immunoSEQ multiplex PCR reads with MiXCR, giving one entry per CDR3 protein. This sample has over 350,000 distinct CDR3 sequences, with approximately 85% found just once. Sequencing was performed on CD8+ T cells from PBMCs. Source of these receptors: a human donor with multiple sclerosis.

This clonotype was detected a few times. This chain joins TRBV4-2 and TRBJ1-2; no definite D call. Trimming stripped 0 bases from V and 5 bases from J, with 16 bases between. This CDR3 has 16 amino acids. Germline V gives CDR1 LGHNA, CDR2 YNFKEQ. CDR3 sequence: CASSQERGWADYGYTF. CDR3 nucleotides: TGTGCCAGCAGCCAAGAGCGGGGTTGGGCGGATTATGGCTACACCTTC.

The rearrangement links TRBV4-1 to TRBJ1-1, with D perhaps matching TRBD1 (6 bases). The germline gives CDR1 MGHRA, CDR2 YSYEKL. V gave up 8 bases and J gave up 0 bases, with 13 bases separating them. The CDR3 sequence is 14 residues long. CDR3 amino acids: CASGQTVLNTEAFF. CDR3 coding DNA: TGCGCCAGCGGACAGACAGTCTTGAACACTGAAGCTTTCTTT.

The chain uses TRBV7-3 and TRBJ2-7; TRBD1 agrees at 7 bases. The germline gives CDR1 SGHTA, CDR2 FQGTGA. The CDR3 length is 14 residues. The trim removed 5 bases at V and 5 bases at J, leaving 9 bases unmatched. CDR3 DNA sequence: TGTGCCAGCAGCCCTCAGGGGGTCAAGGACGAGCAGTACTTC. Translated, it gives CASSPQGVKDEQYF.

The chain links TRBV6-5 to TRBJ2-1; 7 bases are shared with TRBD1. The CDR3 has 15 residues. V lost 2 bases and J lost 5; bases outside the gene matches: 6. Germline V gives CDR1 MNHEY, CDR2 SVGAGI. The chain's CDR3 is CASSYSRTGHNEQFF. The CDR3 DNA reads as TGTGCCAGCAGTTACAGTAGGACAGGACACAATGAGCAGTTCTTC.

The chain recombines TRBV27 with TRBJ2-3; D is possibly TRBD1 or TRBD2 (5 bases each). Trimming cost V 7 bases and J 1 base, with 9 bases left between them. The CDR3 is 13 amino acids. From germline, CDR1 is MNHEY and CDR2 SMNVEV (reference sequence). CDR3 DNA sequence: TGTGCCAGCATCGGGGCGGGCACAGATACGCAGTATTTT. This translates into CASIGAGTDTQYF.

The genes are TRBV27 and TRBJ2-1; D may be TRBD1 or TRBD2 (5 bases each). The germline CDR1 and CDR2 sequences are MNHEY and SMNVEV (reference sequence). The germline V and J ends were trimmed by 1 base and 3 bases, with 7 bases remaining between them. The CDR3 runs 14 residues. The chain's CDR3 is CASSLFGGYNEQFF. The CDR3 region has the DNA TGTGCCAGCAGTTTATTTGGGGGCTACAATGAGCAGTTCTTC.

This rearrangement joins TRBV10-2 to TRBJ1-1, with unresolved D. Germline V gene data show CDR1 as WSHSY and CDR2 as SAAADI. CDR3 length equals 16 residues. Trimming removed 2 bases at V and 1 base at J, with 14 bases between. CDR3 amino acids: CASSEMRGLENTEAFF. In DNA, the CDR3 is TGCGCCAGCAGTGAGATGCGGGGTTTGGAGAACACTGAAGCTTTCTTT.

This clonotype was seen just once. This sequence joins TRBV2 and TRBJ1-2; TRBD1 matches 10 bases. This CDR3 is built from 14 residues. V shed 6 bases and J 3 bases; nucleotides not matched to a gene: 4. Looked up from germline, CDR1 is SNHLY and CDR2 is FYNNEI. The CDR3 sequence is CASRGQGLYYGYTF. CDR3 sequence (DNA): TGTGCCAGCAGGGGACAGGGGCTTTACTATGGCTACACCTTC.

The rearrangement links TRBV5-4 to TRBJ2-3; TRBD2 matches 13 bases. Germline-derived CDR1 and CDR2 are SGHNT and YYREEE (reference sequence). This CDR3 comprises 15 residues. The junction had 4 bases not matched to a gene; V was cut back by 7 bases and J by 2 bases. CDR3 sequence: CASWTSGGTTDTQYF. Here the CDR3 DNA reads TGTGCCAGCTGGACTAGCGGGGGAACCACAGATACGCAGTATTTT.

The chain carries TRBV6-5 and TRBJ2-1; D is uncertain. Trimming shortened V by 0 bases and J by 4 bases, and 22 bases separated the two germline ends. Germline CDR1 reads MNHEY; CDR2 reads SVGAGI. The CDR3 is 19 residues long. CDR3 sequence: CASSYSRAAYQPLYNEQFF. The CDR3 DNA reads TGTGCCAGCAGTTACTCCCGTGCAGCTTACCAACCCCTTTACAATGAGCAGTTCTTC.

V usage is TRBV5-4 and J usage is TRBJ2-6, with TRBD2 identical over 9 bases. The germline gives CDR1 SGHNT, CDR2 YYREEE (reference sequence). V shed 0 bases, J shed 0 bases, and the junction held 4 bases outside the gene matches. The CDR3 totals 18 residues. CDR3 residues: CASSLAFSGSSGANVLTF. Written as DNA, the CDR3 is TGTGCCAGCAGCTTGGCTTTTAGCGGGAGCTCTGGGGCCAACGTCCTGACTTTC. The full variable domain, with the rest looked up from reference TRBV5-4 and TRBJ2-6, is ETGVTQSPTHLIKTRGQQVTLRCSSQSGHNTVSWYQQALGQGPQFIFQYYREEENGRGNFPPRFSGLQFPNYSSELNVNALELDDSALYLCASSLAFSGSSGANVLTFGAGSRLTVL.

There are a few counts of this clonotype. This chain connects TRBV6-1 to TRBJ2-7, with a tentative D call TRBD2 (6 bases). V was pared by 6 bases and J by 3 bases, with 12 bases between. The V gene's germline CDR1 is MNHNS and CDR2 SASEGT. This CDR3 region has 13 residues. The CDR3 reads CASRWAEGYEQYF. The CDR3 DNA sequence: TGTGCCAGCAGATGGGCGGAGGGCTACGAGCAGTACTTC.

The chain couples TRBV7-6 to TRBJ1-5; 9 bases fit TRBD1. The CDR3 contains 18 residues. Per germline, CDR1 SGHVS and CDR2 FNYEAQ. V shed 5 bases and J 5 bases; nucleotides not matched to a gene: 16. The CDR3 DNA reads as TGTGCCAGCAGCCCTAGGCCACCGGGACAGGGATCGTATCAGCCCCAGCATTTT. Translation gives CASSPRPPGQGSYQPQHF.

The gene calls are TRBV18 and TRBJ1-1, with D possibly TRBD1 on 5 matching bases. The CDR3 sequence is 14 residues long. V lost 3 bases and J 2 bases, leaving 10 bases between the germline ends. Germline-derived CDR1 and CDR2 are KGHSH and LQKENI. The CDR3 region has the DNA TGTGCCAGCTCACCGTGGGGGACTAACACTGAAGCTTTCTTT. Translating it yields CASSPWGTNTEAFF.

V usage is TRBV4-2 and J usage is TRBJ2-7, with TRBD2 identical over 12 bases. The germline gives CDR1 LGHNA, CDR2 YNFKEQ. This CDR3 is 16 amino acids long. Trimming at V came to 2 bases and at J to 5 bases, leaving 7 bases not matched to a gene. The CDR3 DNA follows: TGTGCCAGCAGCCAATTTCTAGCGGGAGGGCCCCACGAGCAGTACTTC. It encodes CASSQFLAGGPHEQYF.

The chain has TRBV27 and TRBJ1-1, with 7 bases matching TRBD1. CDR3 length: 14 residues. Germline values: CDR1 MNHEY, CDR2 SMNVEV (reference sequence). J gave up 1 base and V 7 bases, and 6 bases lay outside the gene matches. CDR3 nucleotide sequence: TGTGCCAGCAACCCTACAGGGGAGAACACTGAAGCTTTCTTT. It yields the protein CASNPTGENTEAFF.

The chain uses TRBV13 and TRBJ2-2; 8 nucleotides agree with TRBD1. Trimming cost V 5 bases and J 3 bases; bases outside gene matches: 14. Looked up from germline, CDR1 is PRHDT and CDR2 is FYEKMQ (reference sequence). The CDR3 is 18 residues long. The CDR3 bases are TGTGCCAGCAGCCCTGGAACCTCAGGGGGCCCGGACACCGGGGAGCTGTTTTTT. It specifies CASSPGTSGGPDTGELFF.

The genes are TRBV27 and TRBJ1-1; no reliable D call. The CDR3 extends over 13 amino acids. Trimming removed 3 bases at V and 6 bases at J, with 11 bases between. From germline, CDR1 is MNHEY and CDR2 SMNVEV (reference sequence). This CDR3 is CASSFGSGAEAFF. The CDR3 DNA reads TGTGCCAGCAGTTTCGGTTCCGGGGCTGAAGCTTTCTTT.

V gene TRBV7-9 combines with J gene TRBJ2-7; the match to TRBD1 covers 10 bases. The CDR3 has 14 amino acids. Looked up from germline, CDR1 is SEHNR and CDR2 is FQNEAQ (reference sequence). J was trimmed by 3 bases and V by 6 bases; bases with no gene match: 5. CDR3 in DNA: TGTGCCAGCAGTCCCCGGGACAGGGGCTACGAGCAGTACTTC. Protein: CASSPRDRGYEQYF.

This clonotype has only one observation. The V gene is TRBV5-1, the J gene TRBJ1-2; D possibly corresponds to TRBD1 (6 bases). This CDR3 region has 14 residues. Germline V gene data show CDR1 as SGHRS and CDR2 as YFSETQ. V dropped 0 bases and J dropped 6 bases, with 12 bases sitting between them. The CDR3 protein is CASSLGVAGDGYTF. The CDR3 bases are TGCGCCAGCAGCTTGGGAGTCGCAGGGGATGGCTACACCTTC.

This clonotype has just one count. The chain carries TRBV5-1 and TRBJ2-5; 7 bases are shared with TRBD1. CDR1 and CDR2 (germline): SGHRS, YFSETQ. V trimming: 0 bases; J trimming: 7 bases; junction bases outside the gene matches: 9. There are 15 residues in the CDR3. As DNA, the CDR3 is TGCGCCAGCAGCTTGGGGCAGGGGGTGATGGTGACCCAGTACTTC. Translation: CASSLGQGVMVTQYF.

This clonotype has a handful of counts. This chain connects TRBV27 to TRBJ2-7; D is uncertain. The germline V gene has CDR1 MNHEY and CDR2 SMNVEV (reference sequence). The CDR3 is made up of 13 amino acids. Trimming took off 5 bases at V and 2 bases at J, with 10 bases between the two ends. The DNA of the CDR3 is TGTGCCAGCAGTCCCTCCGTACCCTACGAGCAGTACTTC. This sequence encodes CASSPSVPYEQYF.

The gene calls are TRBV15 and TRBJ1-5; D is perhaps TRBD1 (5 bases). The V gene's germline CDR1 is LNHNV and CDR2 YYDKDF (reference sequence). V was clipped by 1 base and J by 6 bases, with 10 bases between them. The CDR3 runs to 14 residues. CDR3 DNA sequence: TGTGCCACCAGCAGAGGTCGGGGGTTTCAGCCCCAGCATTTT. As protein: CATSRGRGFQPQHF. The full variable domain, completed using reference TRBV15 and TRBJ1-5, is DAMVIQNPRYQVTQFGKPVTLSCSQTLNHNVMYWYQQKSSQAPKLLFHYYDKDFNNEADTPDNFQSRRPNTSFCFLDIRSPGLGDTAMYLCATSRGRGFQPQHFGDGTRLSIL.

The J gene is TRBJ2-1, the V gene TRBV12-3 or TRBV12-4, with D perhaps matching TRBD2 (6 bases). The CDR3 spans 13 residues. Trimming removed 9 bases from V and 2 bases from J, with 11 bases in between. CDR3 protein: CASGGYAYNEQFF. CDR3 nucleotide sequence: TGTGCCAGTGGGGGGTACGCCTACAATGAGCAGTTCTTC.

The genes are TRBV2 and TRBJ2-3, with D perhaps matching TRBD1 (6 bases). Germline CDR1 SNHLY, CDR2 FYNNEI. This CDR3 has 14 residues. V was trimmed by 7 bases and J by 2 bases, leaving 13 bases between them. The CDR3: CASMMTGPTDTQYF. The DNA of the CDR3 is TGTGCCAGCATGATGACAGGACCCACAGATACGCAGTATTTT.

The gene calls are TRBV4-1 and TRBJ2-1; D not resolved. Germline values: CDR1 MGHRA, CDR2 YSYEKL. Trimming removed 0 bases from V and 4 bases from J, with 7 bases in between. CDR3 length equals 14 residues. CDR3 protein: CASSQEQQYNEQFF. As DNA, the CDR3 is TGCGCCAGCAGCCAAGAGCAGCAGTACAATGAGCAGTTCTTC.

This chain connects TRBV2 to TRBJ2-1; perhaps TRBD2 as D (6 bases). The V and J ends lost 6 bases and 7 bases respectively, with 19 bases between them. This CDR3 has 15 amino acids. Germline values: CDR1 SNHLY, CDR2 FYNNEI. CDR3 DNA: TGTGCCAGCAGCGCGGGGCTAGCCGTTCAGAATGAGCAGTTCTTC. This encodes CASSAGLAVQNEQFF.

The CDR3 is CASTGQGGQPQHF. CDR3 coding DNA: TGTGCCAGCACTGGACAGGGCGGTCAGCCCCAGCATTTT. The chain employs TRBV28 and TRBJ1-5; 8 bases align to TRBD1. Trimming removed 7 bases from V and 6 bases from J; junction bases left unmatched: 5. The CDR3 consists of 13 residues. Looked up from germline, CDR1 is MDHEN and CDR2 is SYDVKM.

This clonotype was found once. The V and J genes are TRBV10-3 and TRBJ1-2, with a tentative D call TRBD1 (6 bases). The CDR3 totals 16 residues. With 0 bases removed from V and 2 bases from J, the gap between germline ends came to 13 bases. CDR1 and CDR2 from the germline V gene are ENHRY and SYGVKD. The CDR3 bases are TGTGCCATCAGTGAGTCTAGTGGGACACCGAACTATGGCTACACCTTC. This encodes CAISESSGTPNYGYTF.

The chain carries TRBV5-1 and TRBJ2-3; D gene ambiguous. CDR3 length equals 14 residues. In germline, CDR1 is SGHRS, CDR2 YFSETQ. V lost 4 bases to trimming and J lost 0 bases, with 9 bases between them. CDR3 nucleotides: TGCGCCAGCAGCATAGGACCGAGCACAGATACGCAGTATTTT. This codes for CASSIGPSTDTQYF.